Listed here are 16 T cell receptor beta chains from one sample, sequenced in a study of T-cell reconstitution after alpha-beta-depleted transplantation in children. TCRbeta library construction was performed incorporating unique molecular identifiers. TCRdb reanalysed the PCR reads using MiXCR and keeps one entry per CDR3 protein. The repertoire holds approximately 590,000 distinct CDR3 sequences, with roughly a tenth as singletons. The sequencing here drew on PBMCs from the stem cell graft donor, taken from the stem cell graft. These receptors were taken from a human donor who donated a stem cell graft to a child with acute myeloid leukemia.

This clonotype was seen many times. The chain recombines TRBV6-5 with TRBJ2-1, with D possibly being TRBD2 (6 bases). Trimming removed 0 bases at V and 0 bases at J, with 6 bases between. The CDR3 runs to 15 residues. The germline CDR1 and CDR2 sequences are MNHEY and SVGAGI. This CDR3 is CASSYSGLSYNEQFF. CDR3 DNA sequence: TGTGCCAGCAGTTACTCGGGACTCTCCTACAATGAGCAGTTCTTC.

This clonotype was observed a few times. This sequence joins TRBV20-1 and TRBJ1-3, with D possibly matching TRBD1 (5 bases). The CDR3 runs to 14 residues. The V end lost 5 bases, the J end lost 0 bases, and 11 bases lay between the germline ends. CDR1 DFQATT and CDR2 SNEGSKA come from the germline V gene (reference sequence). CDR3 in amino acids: CSALSTVSGNTIYF. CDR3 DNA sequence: TGCAGTGCTCTATCGACAGTCTCTGGAAACACCATATATTTT.

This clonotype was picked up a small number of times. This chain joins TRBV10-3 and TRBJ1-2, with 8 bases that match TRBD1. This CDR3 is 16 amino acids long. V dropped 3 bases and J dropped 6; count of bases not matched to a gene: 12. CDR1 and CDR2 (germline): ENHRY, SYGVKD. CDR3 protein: CAISERTQGAFDGYTF. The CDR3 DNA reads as TGTGCCATCAGTGAACGAACCCAGGGGGCTTTCGATGGCTACACCTTC.

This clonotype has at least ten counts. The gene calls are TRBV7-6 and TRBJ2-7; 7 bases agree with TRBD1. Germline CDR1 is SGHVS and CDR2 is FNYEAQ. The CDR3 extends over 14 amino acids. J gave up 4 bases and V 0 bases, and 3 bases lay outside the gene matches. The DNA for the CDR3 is TGTGCCAGCAGCTTAGCGGGACAGCTATACGAGCAGTACTTC. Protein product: CASSLAGQLYEQYF.

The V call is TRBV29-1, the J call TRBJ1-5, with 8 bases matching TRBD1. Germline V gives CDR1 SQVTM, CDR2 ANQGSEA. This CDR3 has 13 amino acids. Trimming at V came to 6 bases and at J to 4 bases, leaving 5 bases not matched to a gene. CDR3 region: CSVLDRENQPQHF. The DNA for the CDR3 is TGCAGCGTCTTGGACAGGGAGAATCAGCCCCAGCATTTT.

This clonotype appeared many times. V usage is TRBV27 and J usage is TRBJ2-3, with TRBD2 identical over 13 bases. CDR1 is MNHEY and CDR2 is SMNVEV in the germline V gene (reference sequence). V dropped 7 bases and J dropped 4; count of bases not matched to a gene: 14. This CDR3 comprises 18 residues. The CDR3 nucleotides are TGTGCCAGCAAAATAGGACTAGCGGGAGTAGGAACCCCAGATACGCAGTATTTT. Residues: CASKIGLAGVGTPDTQYF.

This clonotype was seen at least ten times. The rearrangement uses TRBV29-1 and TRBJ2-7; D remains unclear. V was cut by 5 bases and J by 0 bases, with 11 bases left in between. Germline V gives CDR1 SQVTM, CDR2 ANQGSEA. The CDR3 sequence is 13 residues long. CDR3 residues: CSVYYTDSYEQYF. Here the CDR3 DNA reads TGCAGCGTTTATTATACGGACTCCTACGAGCAGTACTTC.

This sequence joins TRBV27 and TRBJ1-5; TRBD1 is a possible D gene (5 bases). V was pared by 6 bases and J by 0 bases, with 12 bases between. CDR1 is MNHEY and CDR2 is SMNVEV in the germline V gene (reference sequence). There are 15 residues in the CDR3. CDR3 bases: TGTGCCAGCAGGGCAGGGACGTATAGCAATCAGCCCCAGCATTTT. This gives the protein CASRAGTYSNQPQHF.

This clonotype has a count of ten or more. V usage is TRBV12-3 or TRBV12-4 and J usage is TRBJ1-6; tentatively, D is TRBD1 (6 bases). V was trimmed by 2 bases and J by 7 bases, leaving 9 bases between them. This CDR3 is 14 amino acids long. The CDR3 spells CASSLNRVNSPLHF. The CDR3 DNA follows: TGTGCCAGCAGTTTAAACAGGGTAAATTCACCCCTCCACTTT.

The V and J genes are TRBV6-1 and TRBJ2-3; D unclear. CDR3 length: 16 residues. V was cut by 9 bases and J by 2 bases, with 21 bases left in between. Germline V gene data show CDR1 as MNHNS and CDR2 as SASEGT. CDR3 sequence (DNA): TGTGCCAGTTCCCCCGCCCGCCAGAGTTACACAGATACGCAGTATTTT. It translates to CASSPARQSYTDTQYF.

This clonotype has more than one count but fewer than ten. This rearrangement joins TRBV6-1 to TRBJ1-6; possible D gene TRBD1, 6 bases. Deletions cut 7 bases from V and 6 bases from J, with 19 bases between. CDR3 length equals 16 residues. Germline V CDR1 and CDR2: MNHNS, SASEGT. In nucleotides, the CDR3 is TGTGCCAGCACCGTTATCGGGGACACCCTTAATTCACCCCTCCACTTT. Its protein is CASTVIGDTLNSPLHF.

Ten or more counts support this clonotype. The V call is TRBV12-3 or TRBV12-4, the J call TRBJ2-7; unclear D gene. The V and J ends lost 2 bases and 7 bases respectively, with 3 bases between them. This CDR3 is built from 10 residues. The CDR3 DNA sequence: TGTGCCAGCAGTTTAAATGAGCAGTACTTC. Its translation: CASSLNEQYF.

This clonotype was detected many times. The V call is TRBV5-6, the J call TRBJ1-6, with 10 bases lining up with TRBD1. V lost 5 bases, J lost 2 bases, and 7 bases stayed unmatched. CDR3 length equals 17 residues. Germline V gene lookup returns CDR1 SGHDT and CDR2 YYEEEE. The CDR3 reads CASRADRGEAYNSPLHF. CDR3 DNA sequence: TGTGCCAGCAGGGCGGACAGGGGGGAAGCCTATAATTCACCCCTCCACTTT. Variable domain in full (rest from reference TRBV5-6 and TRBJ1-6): DAGVTQSPTHLIKTRGQQVTLRCSPKSGHDTVSWYQQALGQGPQFIFQYYEEEERQRGNFPDRFSGHQFPNYSSELNVNALLLGDSALYLCASRADRGEAYNSPLHFGNGTRLTVT.

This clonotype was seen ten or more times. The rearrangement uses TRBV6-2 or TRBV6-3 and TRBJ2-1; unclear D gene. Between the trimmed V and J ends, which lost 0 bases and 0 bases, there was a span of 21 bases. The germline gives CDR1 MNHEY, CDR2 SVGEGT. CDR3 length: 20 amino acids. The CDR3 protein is CASSYSSISSVFSSYNEQFF. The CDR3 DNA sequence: TGTGCCAGCAGTTACTCGAGTATTAGTTCGGTTTTCAGCTCCTACAATGAGCAGTTCTTC.

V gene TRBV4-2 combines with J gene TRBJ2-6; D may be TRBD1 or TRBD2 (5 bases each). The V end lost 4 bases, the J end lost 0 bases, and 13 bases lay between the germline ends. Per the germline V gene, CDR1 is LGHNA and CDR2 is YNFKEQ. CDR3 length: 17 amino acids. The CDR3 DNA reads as TGTGCCAGCAGCCTTCAAGGGGACCGCTCTGGGGCCAACGTCCTGACTTTC. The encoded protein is CASSLQGDRSGANVLTF.

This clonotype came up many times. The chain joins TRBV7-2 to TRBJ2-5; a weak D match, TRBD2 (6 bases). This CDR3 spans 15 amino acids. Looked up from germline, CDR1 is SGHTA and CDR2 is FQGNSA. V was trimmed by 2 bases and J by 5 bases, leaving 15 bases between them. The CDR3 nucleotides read TGTGCCAGCAGCTTACAGGCGGGAAATTGGGAGACCCAGTACTTC. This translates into CASSLQAGNWETQYF.